One sample yielded the 21 T cell receptor beta chains listed below, sequenced in a study of blood T cell repertoires in COVID-19. Only in-frame clones appear in the TCRdb table, and some are missing; sequencing was by immunoSEQ multiplex PCR. The sample contains approximately 160,000 clones, approximately 86% of which appear only once. Sequencing was performed on peripheral blood. The receptors were sampled from a man between 60 and 75 years old with COVID-19, enrolled during active disease.

V is TRBV4-2 and J is TRBJ2-7; D possibly corresponds to TRBD1 (6 bases). The CDR3 has 17 residues. The V gene's germline CDR1 is LGHNA and CDR2 YNFKEQ. Trimming removed 4 bases from V and 0 bases from J, with 19 bases in between. The DNA for the CDR3 is TGTGCCAGCAGCCTGCGCGAGGGGGAAAGCAGCTCCTACGAGCAGTACTTC. It encodes CASSLREGESSSYEQYF.

The V call is TRBV10-3, the J call TRBJ1-1, with D perhaps TRBD1 (5 bases). The V end lost 2 bases, the J end lost 3 bases, and 19 bases lay between the germline ends. The CDR3 loop spans 17 amino acids. Germline V gene lookup returns CDR1 ENHRY and CDR2 SYGVKD. CDR3 protein: CAISEEVVRDFHTEAFF. In DNA form, the CDR3 reads TGTGCCATCAGTGAGGAAGTAGTCAGGGACTTTCACACTGAAGCTTTCTTT.

The chain is built from TRBV27 and TRBJ2-7, with D hard to call. V lost 6 bases and J 5 bases, leaving 23 bases between the germline ends. CDR3 length equals 16 residues. CDR1 and CDR2 (germline): MNHEY, SMNVEV (reference sequence). For the CDR3, the DNA is TGTGCCAGCAGAGAAACCCTCTGGGCCAGCACCCACGAGCAGTACTTC. It translates to CASRETLWASTHEQYF.

The rearrangement joins TRBV7-9 to TRBJ1-5; tentative D call: TRBD1 (6 bases). This CDR3 comprises 14 residues. Looked up from germline, CDR1 is SEHNR and CDR2 is FQNEAQ (reference sequence). Trimming removed 5 bases from V and 6 bases from J, with 14 bases in between. The CDR3 DNA reads as TGTGCCAGCAGCCCACAGGGTGTTCCTCAGCCCCAGCATTTT. As protein: CASSPQGVPQPQHF.

This rearrangement joins TRBV7-9 to TRBJ2-4; D is uncertain. The CDR3 covers 15 residues. V was pared by 3 bases and J by 0 bases, with 9 bases between. Germline-derived CDR1 and CDR2 are SEHNR and FQNEAQ (reference sequence). The chain's CDR3 is CASSFSLLAKNIQYF. The CDR3 DNA sequence: TGTGCCAGCAGCTTCTCTTTACTAGCCAAAAACATTCAGTACTTC. Combining the CDR3 with reference TRBV7-9 and TRBJ2-4 gives the whole variable domain DTGVSQNPRHKITKRGQNVTFRCDPISEHNRLYWYRQTLGQGPEFLTYFQNEAQLEKSRLLSDRFSAERPKGSFSTLEIQRTEQGDSAMYLCASSFSLLAKNIQYFGAGTRLSVL.

This sequence joins TRBV19 and TRBJ2-1, with D possibly TRBD2 on 6 matching bases. Germline lookup yields CDR1 LNHDA and CDR2 SQIVND (reference sequence). V was trimmed by 7 bases and J by 3 bases, leaving 13 bases between them. The CDR3 sequence is 14 residues long. The CDR3 nucleotides read TGTGCCAGTACGCGGGGAGCCAACTACAATGAGCAGTTCTTC. Amino acid sequence: CASTRGANYNEQFF.

The rearrangement joins TRBV11-2 to TRBJ2-7; 9 bases fit TRBD2. V gave up 4 bases and J gave up 2 bases; unmatched junction bases: 3. Germline V CDR1 and CDR2: SGHAT, FQNNGV. The CDR3 totals 14 residues. In nucleotides, the CDR3 is TGTGCCAGCAGCTCCTCTAGCGGGGCCTACGAGCAGTACTTC. Translating gives CASSSSSGAYEQYF.

The V call is TRBV6-5, the J call TRBJ1-2; D may be TRBD1 (5 bases). V was trimmed by 4 bases and J by 3 bases, leaving 15 bases between them. Germline-derived CDR1 and CDR2 are MNHEY and SVGAGI. The CDR3 loop spans 15 amino acids. CDR3: CASSWPGYQDYGYTF. The CDR3 DNA reads TGTGCCAGCAGTTGGCCAGGGTATCAGGACTATGGCTACACCTTC.

This clone was observed a few times. This chain uses TRBV5-1 with TRBJ2-2, with D possibly matching TRBD1 (5 bases). Germline-derived CDR1 and CDR2 are SGHRS and YFSETQ. The V gene lost 4 bases and the J gene lost 7 bases, with 14 bases spanning the gap. The CDR3 has 14 residues. CDR3 in amino acids: CASSRVQGGGELFF. CDR3 nucleotide sequence: TGCGCCAGCAGCCGGGTCCAGGGTGGCGGGGAGCTGTTTTTT.

This clone was counted once. This chain connects TRBV18 to TRBJ1-2; TRBD1 aligns across 9 bases. The junction had 6 bases not matched to a gene; V was cut back by 6 bases and J by 4 bases. This CDR3 comprises 14 residues. CDR1 is KGHSH and CDR2 is LQKENI in the germline V gene. CDR3 amino acids: CASSPGQGIYGYTF. The CDR3, as DNA: TGTGCCAGCTCCCCGGGACAGGGCATCTATGGCTACACCTTC.

This chain connects TRBV14 to TRBJ1-3; 7 nucleotides align to TRBD1. From germline, CDR1 is SGHDN and CDR2 FVKESK. This CDR3 has 15 amino acids. Germline trimming cut 1 base from V and 5 bases from J; bases unmatched to any gene: 5. CDR3 in DNA: TGTGCCAGCAGCCAAGCTGGAGGGGGCCGAAACACCATATATTTT. It translates to CASSQAGGGRNTIYF.

The rearrangement joins TRBV7-8 to TRBJ1-5, with TRBD1 matching over 9 bases. This CDR3 contains 14 residues. With 5 bases clipped from V and 4 bases from J, the junction kept 3 bases outside the gene matches. CDR1 is SGHVS and CDR2 is FQNEAQ in the germline V gene. CDR3 in DNA: TGTGCCAGCAGCCCGGGGACAGGGAATCAGCCCCAGCATTTT. It translates to CASSPGTGNQPQHF.

The chain employs TRBV28 and TRBJ1-2; D gene unclear. CDR3 size: 13 residues. The ends were cut back, 2 bases at V and 2 bases at J, with 6 bases in the middle. CDR1 and CDR2 (germline): MDHEN, SYDVKM. The CDR3 spells CASSLTENYGYTF. The CDR3 bases are TGTGCCAGCAGTTTAACAGAAAACTATGGCTACACCTTC.

This clone was seen a few times. This chain uses TRBV29-1 with TRBJ2-3; 9 nucleotides align to TRBD2. Per germline, CDR1 SQVTM and CDR2 ANQGSEA. The CDR3 has 13 amino acids. V lost 5 bases, J lost 9 bases, and 9 bases stayed unmatched. CDR3 sequence (DNA): TGCAGCGTTCGGACCGCGGGGGGGAGGACGCAGTATTTT. Its translation is CSVRTAGGRTQYF.

The V and J genes are TRBV30 and TRBJ2-7; 13 nucleotides align to TRBD2. The CDR3 is made up of 15 amino acids. With V trimmed by 1 base and J by 6 bases, 6 bases remained unmatched. CDR1 GTSNPN and CDR2 SVGIG come from the germline V gene (reference sequence). The CDR3, as DNA: TGTGCCTGGAGTGGGACTAGCGGGAGTCTAGGCGAGCAGTACTTC. Translation gives CAWSGTSGSLGEQYF.

The chain is built from TRBV30 and TRBJ2-6; no firm D call. Germline V lookup: CDR1 GTSNPN, CDR2 SVGIG (reference sequence). With 0 bases removed from V and 4 bases from J, the gap between germline ends came to 13 bases. The CDR3 sequence is 16 residues long. CDR3 protein: CAWSVRWANGANVLTF. The CDR3 DNA reads TGTGCCTGGAGTGTACGATGGGCTAACGGGGCCAACGTCCTGACTTTC.

The chain combines TRBV7-8 with TRBJ2-7; no clear D gene. This CDR3 contains 11 residues. Trimming removed 4 bases at V and 4 bases at J, with 5 bases between. Germline V CDR1 and CDR2: SGHVS, FQNEAQ. The CDR3 nucleotides read TGTGCCAGCAGCTCCCAGTACGAGCAGTACTTC. This gives the protein CASSSQYEQYF.

The rearrangement links TRBV7-2 to TRBJ1-6; D gene uncertain. The CDR3 has 17 amino acids. The V and J ends lost 5 bases and 0 bases respectively, with 14 bases between them. From germline, CDR1 is SGHTA and CDR2 FQGNSA. CDR3: CASSEESTSSYNSPLHF. The CDR3 DNA reads TGTGCCAGCAGCGAGGAATCCACGAGCTCCTATAATTCACCCCTCCACTTT. Drawing the rest from reference TRBV7-2 and TRBJ1-6, the complete variable domain is GAGVSQSPSNKVTEKGKDVELRCDPISGHTALYWYRQSLGQGLEFLIYFQGNSAPDKSGLPSDRFSAERTGGSVSTLTIQRTQQEDSAVYLCASSEESTSSYNSPLHFGNGTRLTVT.

The rearrangement links TRBV6-6 to TRBJ1-1; TRBD1 might be the D (6 bases). Trimming removed 6 bases at V and 1 base at J, with 12 bases between. The CDR3 sequence is 14 residues long. Germline assignment: CDR1 MNHNY and CDR2 SVGAGI (reference sequence). Here the CDR3 reads CASRRTGTNTEAFF. DNA for the CDR3: TGTGCCAGCAGGCGTACAGGGACGAACACTGAAGCTTTCTTT.

This chain links TRBV9 with TRBJ2-1, with 9 bases that match TRBD2. Germline V CDR1 and CDR2: SGDLS, YYNGEE. The CDR3 consists of 15 residues. Trimming took 0 bases from V and 8 from J; bases not matched to a gene: 6. The CDR3 sequence: CASSVVSGGMDEQFF. The CDR3 DNA reads as TGTGCCAGCAGCGTAGTTAGCGGGGGTATGGATGAGCAGTTCTTC.

In its sample, this clone was seen a few times. The chain couples TRBV28 to TRBJ1-4; D is ambiguous. V lost 2 bases to trimming and J lost 2 bases, with 15 bases between them. This CDR3 spans 17 amino acids. Germline assignment: CDR1 MDHEN and CDR2 SYDVKM. The CDR3 nucleotides read TGTGCCAGCAGTTTACCCGACTTTTCAAGGACTAATGAAAAACTGTTTTTT. Amino acid sequence: CASSLPDFSRTNEKLFF.